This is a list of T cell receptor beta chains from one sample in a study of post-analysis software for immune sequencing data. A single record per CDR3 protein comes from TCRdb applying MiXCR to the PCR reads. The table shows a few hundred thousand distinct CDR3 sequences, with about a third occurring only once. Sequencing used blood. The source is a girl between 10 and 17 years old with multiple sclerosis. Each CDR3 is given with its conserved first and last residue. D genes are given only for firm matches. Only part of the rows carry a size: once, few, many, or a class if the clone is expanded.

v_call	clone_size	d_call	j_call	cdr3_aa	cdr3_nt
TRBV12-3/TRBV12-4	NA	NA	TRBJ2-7	CATSDDPPATAPREQYF	TGTGCCACCAGTGATGATCCCCCTGCGACAGCCCCTAGGGAGCAGTACTTC
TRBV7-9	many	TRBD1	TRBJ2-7	CASSGQGASYEQYF	TGTGCCAGCAGCGGACAGGGGGCCTCCTACGAGCAGTACTTC
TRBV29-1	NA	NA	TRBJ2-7	CSVLGTELSYEQYF	TGCAGCGTTCTAGGGACGGAACTCTCCTACGAGCAGTACTTC
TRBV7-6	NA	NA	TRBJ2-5	CASSPGQGITGETQYF	TGTGCCAGCAGCCCAGGGCAGGGTATTACTGGAGAGACCCAGTACTTC
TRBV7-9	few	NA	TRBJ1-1	CASTLPHATEAFF	TGTGCCAGCACCTTACCCCACGCGACTGAAGCTTTCTTT
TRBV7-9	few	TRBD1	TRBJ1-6	CASSPDRPGSPLHF	TGTGCCAGCAGCCCGGACAGGCCGGGGTCACCCCTCCACTTT
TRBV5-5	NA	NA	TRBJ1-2	CASSSPVWSLYGYTF	TGTGCCAGCAGCTCCCCGGTTTGGTCTCTCTATGGCTACACCTTC
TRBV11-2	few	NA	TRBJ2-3	CASSPRTTFSTDTQYF	TGTGCCAGCAGCCCGCGGACTACCTTTAGCACAGATACGCAGTATTTT
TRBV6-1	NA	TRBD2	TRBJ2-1	CASSEAGRGGEQFF	TGTGCCAGCAGTGAGGCGGGGAGGGGAGGTGAGCAGTTCTTC
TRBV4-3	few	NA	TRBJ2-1	CASSQGAGEGGNEQFF	TGCGCCAGCAGCCAAGGGGCTGGTGAGGGCGGGAATGAGCAGTTCTTC
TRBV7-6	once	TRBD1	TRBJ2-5	CASSFWDRAEGETQYF	TGTGCCAGCAGCTTTTGGGACAGGGCCGAAGGAGAGACCCAGTACTTC
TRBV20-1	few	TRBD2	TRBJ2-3	CSANRRGGTDTQYF	TGCAGTGCTAACCGGCGGGGGGGCACAGATACGCAGTATTTT
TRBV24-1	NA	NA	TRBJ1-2	CATSDLRQNYGYTF	TGTGCCACCAGTGATTTGCGGCAGAACTATGGCTACACCTTC
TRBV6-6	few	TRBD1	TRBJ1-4	CASTRDRGLANEKLFF	TGTGCCAGCACCCGAGACAGGGGATTAGCTAATGAAAAACTGTTTTTT
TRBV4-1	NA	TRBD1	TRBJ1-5	CASSGTVGTLRPQHF	TGCGCCAGCAGCGGGACAGTTGGGACCCTTCGGCCCCAGCATTTT
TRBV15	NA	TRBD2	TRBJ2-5	CATSRDIRLAGEQYF	TGTGCCACCAGCAGAGATATCCGTCTAGCGGGAGAGCAGTACTTC
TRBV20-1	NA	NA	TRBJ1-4	CSARGGVGEKLFF	TGCAGTGCTAGAGGGGGGGTAGGTGAAAAACTGTTTTTT
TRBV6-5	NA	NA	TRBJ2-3	CASTRLGLSTDTQYF	TGTGCCAGCACTCGTTTGGGTCTTTCCACAGATACGCAGTATTTT
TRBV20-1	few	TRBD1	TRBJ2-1	CSAPDRGGDNEQFF	TGCAGTGCTCCGGACAGGGGAGGTGACAATGAGCAGTTCTTC
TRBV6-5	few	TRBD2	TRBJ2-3	CASSSGGAGTDTQYF	TGTGCCAGCAGCAGCGGGGGGGCGGGAACAGATACGCAGTATTTT
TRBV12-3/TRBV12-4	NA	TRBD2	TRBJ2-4	CASSLARGLGAKNIQYF	TGTGCCAGCAGTTTAGCGCGGGGGTTAGGGGCCAAAAACATTCAGTACTTC
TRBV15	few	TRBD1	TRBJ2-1	CATSRGDSSYNEQFF	TGTGCCACCAGCAGAGGGGACAGCTCCTACAATGAGCAGTTCTTC
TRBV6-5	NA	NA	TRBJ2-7	CASRSGVQDSYEQYF	TGTGCCAGCAGATCAGGGGTTCAGGATTCCTACGAGCAGTACTTC
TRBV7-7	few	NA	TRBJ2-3	CASSSGAAGIGTQYF	TGTGCTAGCAGCTCGGGAGCGGCGGGGATCGGTACGCAGTATTTT
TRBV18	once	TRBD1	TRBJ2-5	CASSQGTGETRYF	TGTGCCAGCTCACAAGGGACAGGGGAGACCCGGTACTTC
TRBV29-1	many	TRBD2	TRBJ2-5	CSVDDTPGLAGEETQYF	TGCAGCGTTGATGATACCCCAGGACTAGCGGGGGAAGAGACCCAGTACTTC
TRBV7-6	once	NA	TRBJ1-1	CASSLMGTGAQGMNTEAFF	TGTGCCAGCAGCTTAATGGGAACGGGGGCGCAAGGGATGAACACTGAAGCTTTCTTT
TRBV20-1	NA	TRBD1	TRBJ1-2	CSATAGTALSYGYTF	TGCAGTGCAACCGCCGGGACAGCCTTAAGCTATGGCTACACCTTC
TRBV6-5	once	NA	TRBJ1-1	CASSPGTSKAFF	TGTGCCAGCAGTCCGGGAACATCCAAAGCTTTCTTT
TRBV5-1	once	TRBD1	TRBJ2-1	CASSSTGGCEQFF	TGCGCCAGCAGCTCTACAGGGGGGTGCGAGCAGTTCTTC
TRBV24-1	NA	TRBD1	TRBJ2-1	CATSDPGQGDNEQFF	TGTGCCACCAGTGACCCGGGACAGGGGGACAATGAGCAGTTCTTC
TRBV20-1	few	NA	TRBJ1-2	CSARVLSGGSYGYTF	TGCAGTGCTAGAGTATTATCGGGAGGGAGCTATGGCTACACCTTC
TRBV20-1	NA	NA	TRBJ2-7	CSARVPTYNEQYF	TGCAGTGCTAGAGTACCAACTTATAACGAGCAGTACTTC
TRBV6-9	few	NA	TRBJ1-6	CASTVKRTPRYSPLHF	TGTGCCAGCACAGTGAAGCGAACCCCGAGGTATTCACCCCTCCACTTT
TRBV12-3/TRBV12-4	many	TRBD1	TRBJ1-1	CASSLRGRTEAFF	TGTGCCAGCAGTCTCAGGGGGCGCACTGAAGCTTTCTTT
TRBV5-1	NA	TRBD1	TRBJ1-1	CASSRGQGTYTEAFF	TGCGCCAGCAGCAGGGGACAGGGGACCTACACTGAAGCTTTCTTT
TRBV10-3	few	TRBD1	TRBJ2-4	CAISDGQDTKNIQYF	TGTGCCATCAGTGATGGACAGGATACCAAAAACATTCAGTACTTC
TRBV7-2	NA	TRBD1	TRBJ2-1	CASSPRWDRVGNEQFF	TGTGCCAGCAGCCCTAGATGGGACAGGGTAGGGAATGAGCAGTTCTTC
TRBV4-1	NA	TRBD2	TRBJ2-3	CASRWTSGSDTQYF	TGCGCCAGCAGATGGACTAGCGGGTCTGATACGCAGTATTTT
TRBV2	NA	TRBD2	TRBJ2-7	CAGRGPSSYEQYF	TGTGCGGGGAGGGGCCCAAGCTCCTACGAGCAGTACTTC
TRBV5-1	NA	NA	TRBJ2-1	CASSLEAASSNEQFF	TGCGCCAGCAGCTTGGAAGCCGCTTCGAGCAATGAGCAGTTCTTC
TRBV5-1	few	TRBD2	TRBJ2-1	CASSSRGRLADEQFF	TGCGCCAGCAGCTCCCGGGGGAGACTAGCCGATGAGCAGTTCTTC
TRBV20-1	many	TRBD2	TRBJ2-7	CSARNSGGASYEQYF	TGCAGTGCTAGAAACAGCGGGGGGGCCTCCTACGAGCAGTACTTC
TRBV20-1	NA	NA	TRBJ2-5	CSAIEGSSWIETQYF	TGCAGTGCTATAGAGGGATCCTCTTGGATAGAGACCCAGTACTTC
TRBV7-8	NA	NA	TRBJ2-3	CASSLAPTADTQYF	TGTGCCAGCAGCTTAGCGCCAACGGCAGATACGCAGTATTTT
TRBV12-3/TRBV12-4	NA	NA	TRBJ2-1	CASSSRDQSYNEQFF	TGTGCCAGCAGTTCCCGGGACCAGTCCTACAATGAGCAGTTCTTC
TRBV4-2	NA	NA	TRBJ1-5	CASSQGRTVDQPQHF	TGTGCCAGCAGCCAGGGGAGGACCGTGGATCAGCCCCAGCATTTT
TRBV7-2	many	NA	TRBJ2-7	CASSLAQTSSSYEQYF	TGTGCCAGCAGCTTAGCGCAGACCTCTAGCTCCTACGAGCAGTACTTC
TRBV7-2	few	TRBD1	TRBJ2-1	CASSLNRDSYNEQFF	TGTGCCAGCAGCTTAAACCGGGACAGCTACAATGAGCAGTTCTTC
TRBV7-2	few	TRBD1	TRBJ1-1	CASSSDRGREAFF	TGTGCCAGCAGCTCAGACAGGGGGCGAGAAGCTTTCTTT
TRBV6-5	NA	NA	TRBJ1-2	CASSYSMGGGGYTF	TGTGCCAGCAGTTACTCCATGGGGGGTGGTGGCTACACCTTC
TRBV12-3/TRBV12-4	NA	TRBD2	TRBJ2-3	CASSLPTSVSTDTQYF	TGTGCCAGCAGTTTACCAACTAGCGTGAGCACAGATACGCAGTATTTT
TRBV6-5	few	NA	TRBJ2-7	CASSQEGGSYNEQYF	TGTGCCAGCAGCCAGGAGGGGGGCTCCTACAATGAGCAGTACTTC
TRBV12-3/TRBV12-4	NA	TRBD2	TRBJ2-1	CASSLASRLAEDEQFF	TGTGCCAGCAGTTTAGCTTCGAGACTAGCTGAAGATGAGCAGTTCTTC